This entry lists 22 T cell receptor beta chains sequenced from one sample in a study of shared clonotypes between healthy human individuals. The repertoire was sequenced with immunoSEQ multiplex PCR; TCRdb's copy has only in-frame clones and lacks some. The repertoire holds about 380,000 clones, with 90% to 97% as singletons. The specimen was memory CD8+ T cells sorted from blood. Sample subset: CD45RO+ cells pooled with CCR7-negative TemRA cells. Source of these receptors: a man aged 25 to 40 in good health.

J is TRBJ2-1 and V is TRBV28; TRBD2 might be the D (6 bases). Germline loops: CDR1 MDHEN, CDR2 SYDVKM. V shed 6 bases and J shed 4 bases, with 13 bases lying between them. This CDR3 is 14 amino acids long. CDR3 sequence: CASRPGLPYNEQFF. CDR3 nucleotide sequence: TGTGCCAGCAGGCCGGGACTCCCTTACAATGAGCAGTTCTTC.

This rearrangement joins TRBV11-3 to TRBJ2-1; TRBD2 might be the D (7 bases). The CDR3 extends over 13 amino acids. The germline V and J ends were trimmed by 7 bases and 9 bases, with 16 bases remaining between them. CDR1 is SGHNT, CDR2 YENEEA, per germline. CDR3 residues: CASTQAGAGEQFF. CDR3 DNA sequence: TGTGCCAGCACCCAGGCGGGGGCGGGTGAGCAGTTCTTC. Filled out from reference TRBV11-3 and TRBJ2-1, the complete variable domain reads EAGVVQSPRYKIIEKKQPVAFWCNPISGHNTLYWYLQNLGQGPELLIRYENEEAVDDSQLPKDRFSAERLKGVDSTLKIQPAELGDSAVYLCASTQAGAGEQFFGPGTRLTVL.

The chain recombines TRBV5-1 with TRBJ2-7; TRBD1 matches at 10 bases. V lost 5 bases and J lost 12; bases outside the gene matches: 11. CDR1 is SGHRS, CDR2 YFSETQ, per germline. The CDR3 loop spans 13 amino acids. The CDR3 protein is CASRFAGTGVGYF. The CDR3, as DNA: TGCGCCAGCAGATTCGCGGGGACAGGGGTCGGGTACTTC.

This chain's CDR3 is CASSPFYLDSFSGNTIYF. The CDR3 nucleotides are TGTGCCAGCAGCCCGTTTTACCTGGACAGCTTCTCTGGAAACACCATATATTTT. This chain joins TRBV7-9 and TRBJ1-3, with a weak D call TRBD1 (6 bases). This CDR3 region has 18 residues. V was pared by 5 bases and J by 0 bases, with 20 bases between. Germline CDR1 is SEHNR and CDR2 is FQNEAQ (reference sequence).

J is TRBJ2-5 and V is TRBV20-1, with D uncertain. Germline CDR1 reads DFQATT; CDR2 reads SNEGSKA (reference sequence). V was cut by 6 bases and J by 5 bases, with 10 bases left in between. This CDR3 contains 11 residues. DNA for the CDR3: TGCAGTGCGCAAGAGCTCGAGACCCAGTACTTC. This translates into CSAQELETQYF.

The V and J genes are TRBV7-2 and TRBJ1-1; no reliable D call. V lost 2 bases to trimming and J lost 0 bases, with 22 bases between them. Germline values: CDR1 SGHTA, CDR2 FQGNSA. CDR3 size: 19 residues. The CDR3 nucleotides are TGTGCCAGCAGCTTAATCCGGTTGGTTTCCTACGGTATGAACACTGAAGCTTTCTTT. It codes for CASSLIRLVSYGMNTEAFF.

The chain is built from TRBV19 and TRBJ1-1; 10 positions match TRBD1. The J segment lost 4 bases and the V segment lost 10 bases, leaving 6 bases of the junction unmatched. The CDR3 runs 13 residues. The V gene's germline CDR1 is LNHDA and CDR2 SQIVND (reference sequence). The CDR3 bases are TGTGCCACACGAGACAGGGGGCCCACTGAAGCTTTCTTT. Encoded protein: CATRDRGPTEAFF. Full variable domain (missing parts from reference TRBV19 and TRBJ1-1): DGGITQSPKYLFRKEGQNVTLSCEQNLNHDAMYWYRQDPGQGLRLIYYSQIVNDFQKGDIAEGYSVSREKKESFPLTVTSAQKNPTAFYLCATRDRGPTEAFFGQGTRLTVV.

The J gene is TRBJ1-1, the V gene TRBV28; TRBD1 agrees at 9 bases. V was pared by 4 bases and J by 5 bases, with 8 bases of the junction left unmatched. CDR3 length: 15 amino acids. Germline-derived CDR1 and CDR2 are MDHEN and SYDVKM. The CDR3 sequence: CASSSGGTGRTEAFF. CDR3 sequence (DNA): TGTGCCAGCAGTTCCGGAGGGACAGGGAGGACTGAAGCTTTCTTT.

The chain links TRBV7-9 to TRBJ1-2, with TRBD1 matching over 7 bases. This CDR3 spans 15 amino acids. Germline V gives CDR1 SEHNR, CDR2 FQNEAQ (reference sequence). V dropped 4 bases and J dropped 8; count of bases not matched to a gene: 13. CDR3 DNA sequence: TGTGCCAGCAGCTCGGAGGAGGACAGGTCGGGGGGCTACACCTTC. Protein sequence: CASSSEEDRSGGYTF.

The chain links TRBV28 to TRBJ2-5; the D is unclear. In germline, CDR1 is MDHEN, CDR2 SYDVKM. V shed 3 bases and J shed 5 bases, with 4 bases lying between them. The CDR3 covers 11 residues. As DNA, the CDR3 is TGTGCCAGCAGTTTCGTGGAGACCCAGTACTTC. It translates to CASSFVETQYF. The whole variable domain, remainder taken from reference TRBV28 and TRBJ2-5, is DVKVTQSSRYLVKRTGEKVFLECVQDMDHENMFWYRQDPGLGLRLIYFSYDVKMKEKGDIPEGYSVSREKKERFSLILESASTNQTSMYLCASSFVETQYFGPGTRLLVL.

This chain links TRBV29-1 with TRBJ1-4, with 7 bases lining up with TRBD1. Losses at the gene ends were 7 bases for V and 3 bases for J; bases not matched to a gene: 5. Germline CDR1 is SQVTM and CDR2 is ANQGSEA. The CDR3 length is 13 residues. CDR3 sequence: CSARGRANEKLFF. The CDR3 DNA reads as TGCAGCGCTAGGGGGCGGGCTAATGAAAAACTGTTTTTT.

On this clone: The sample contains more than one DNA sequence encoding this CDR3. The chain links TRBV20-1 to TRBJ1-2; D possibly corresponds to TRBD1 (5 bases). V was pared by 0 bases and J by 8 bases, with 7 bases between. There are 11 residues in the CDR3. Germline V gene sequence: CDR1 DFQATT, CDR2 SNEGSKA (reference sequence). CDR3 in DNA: TGCAGTGCTAGAGATCAGGGCGGCTACACCTTC. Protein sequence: CSARDQGGYTF.

CDR3 bases: TGCGCCAGCAGCTTGGCACAGCACGGCGTCAGGGTATACGAGCAGTACTTC. Protein sequence: CASSLAQHGVRVYEQYF. This chain links TRBV5-1 with TRBJ2-7, with D possibly TRBD1 on 5 matching bases. Germline-derived CDR1 and CDR2 are SGHRS and YFSETQ. Trimming removed 0 bases at V and 4 bases at J, with 20 bases between. The CDR3 is 17 amino acids.

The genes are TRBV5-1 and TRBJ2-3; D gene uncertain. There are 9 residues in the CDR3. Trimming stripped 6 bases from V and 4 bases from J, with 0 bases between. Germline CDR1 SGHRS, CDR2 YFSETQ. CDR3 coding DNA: TGCGCCAGCACAGATACGCAGTATTTT. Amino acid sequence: CASTDTQYF.

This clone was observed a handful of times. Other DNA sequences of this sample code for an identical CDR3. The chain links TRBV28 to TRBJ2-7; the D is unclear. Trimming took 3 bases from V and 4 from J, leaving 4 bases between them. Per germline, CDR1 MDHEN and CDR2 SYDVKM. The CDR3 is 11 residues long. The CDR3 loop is CASSLGYEQYF. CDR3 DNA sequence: TGTGCCAGCAGTTTGGGGTACGAGCAGTACTTC.

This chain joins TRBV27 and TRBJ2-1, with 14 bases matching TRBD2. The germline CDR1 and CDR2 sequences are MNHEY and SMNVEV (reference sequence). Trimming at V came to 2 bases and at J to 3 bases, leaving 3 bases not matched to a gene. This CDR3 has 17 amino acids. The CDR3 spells CASSLPGLAGVYNEQFF. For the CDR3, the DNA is TGTGCCAGCAGTTTACCGGGACTAGCGGGAGTCTACAATGAGCAGTTCTTC.

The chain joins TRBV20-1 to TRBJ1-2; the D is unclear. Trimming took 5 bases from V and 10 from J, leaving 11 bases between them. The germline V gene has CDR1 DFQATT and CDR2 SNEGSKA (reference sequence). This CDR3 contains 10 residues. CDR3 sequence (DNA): TGCAGTGCTTTGAGGACCCTCTACACCTTC. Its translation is CSALRTLYTF.

CDR3 loop: CASSFPGLAVTDTQYF. CDR3 sequence (DNA): TGTGCCAGCAGCTTCCCGGGACTAGCGGTCACAGATACGCAGTATTTT. The V and J genes are TRBV7-8 and TRBJ2-3; TRBD2 aligns across 11 bases. V lost 3 bases and J lost 2; bases outside the gene matches: 4. CDR1 and CDR2 from the germline V gene are SGHVS and FQNEAQ. The CDR3 contains 16 residues.

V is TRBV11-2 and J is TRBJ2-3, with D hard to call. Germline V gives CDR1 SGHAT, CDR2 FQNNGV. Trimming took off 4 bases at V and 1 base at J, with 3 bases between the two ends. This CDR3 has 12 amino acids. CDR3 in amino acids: CASSYGTDTQYF. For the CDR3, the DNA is TGTGCCAGCAGCTATGGCACAGATACGCAGTATTTT.

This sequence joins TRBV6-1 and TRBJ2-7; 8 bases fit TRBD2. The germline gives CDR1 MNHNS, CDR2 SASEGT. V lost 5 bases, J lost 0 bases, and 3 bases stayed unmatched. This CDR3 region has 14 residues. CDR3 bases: TGTGCCAGCAGTCGTGGACTAGCCTCCTACGAGCAGTACTTC. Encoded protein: CASSRGLASYEQYF.

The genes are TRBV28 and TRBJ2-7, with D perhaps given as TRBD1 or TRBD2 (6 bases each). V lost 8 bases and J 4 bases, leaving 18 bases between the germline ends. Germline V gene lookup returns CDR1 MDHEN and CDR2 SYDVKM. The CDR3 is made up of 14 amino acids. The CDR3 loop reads CASVGGNRVYEQYF. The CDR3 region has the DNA TGTGCCAGCGTGGGGGGAAACAGGGTTTACGAGCAGTACTTC.

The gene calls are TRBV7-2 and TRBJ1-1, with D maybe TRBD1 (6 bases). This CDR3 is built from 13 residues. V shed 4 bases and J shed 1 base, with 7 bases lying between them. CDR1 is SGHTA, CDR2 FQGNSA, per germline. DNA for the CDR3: TGTGCCAGCAGCTCGGACAGGAACACTGAAGCTTTCTTT. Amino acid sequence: CASSSDRNTEAFF.